The sequence of this T cell receptor (beta chain) was determined in a study of blood T cell repertoires in COVID-19. V gave up 3 bases and J gave up 5 bases, with 10 bases separating them. The CDR3 contains 13 residues. CDR1 is MGHRA and CDR2 is YSYEKL in the germline V gene. This clone was recorded once. Original processing notes: Amplification with reference gene primers provided the estimates of nucleated cell counts. TCRdb's copy holds only in-frame clones and misses some; the assay was immunoSEQ multiplex PCR. The V and J calls and the clone size are those of that table, but D and trimming were determined from the DNA. Of 100,000 or so clones listed, about nine tenths are singletons.

Material for sequencing was peripheral blood. The rearrangement joins TRBV4-1 to TRBJ1-1; no firm D call. The source of this sequence is a man aged 60-69 years with acute or convalescent COVID-19. The CDR3 nucleotides are TGCGCCAGCAGCCAGGGCCGAGGGACTGAAGCTTTCTTT. Translated, it gives CASSQGRGTEAFF.